This T cell receptor beta chain was observed in a study of PD-L1 blockade in urothelial cancer (dated by TCRdb to 2017 to 2019). Context from the whole study: Therapy was started in the mid-2010s for all patients, and atezolizumab 1,200 mg was administered intravenously every 3 weeks. The study was an exploratory multi-omic analysis of somatic, immune and clinical correlates of response to PD-L1 blockade with atezolizumab in urothelial cancer. Durable clinical benefit was achieved by nine patients but not by the remaining 20. In the same patients who had TCR sequencing, pretreatment tumors also underwent whole exome sequencing and RNA sequencing. Some 30 patients had pretreatment blood TCR-seq, approximately 24 had at least one posttreatment blood collection, and approximately 24 had tumor TCR-seq. Durable clinical benefit was defined as progression-free survival longer than 6 months, and TCR features were also tested against progression-free and overall survival. Pretreatment tumor samples and matched peripheral blood, collected serially before and after atezolizumab treatment, underwent TCR sequencing. About nine tenths of the roughly 29 patients were identified as males with urothelial cancer of bladder origin, and a prior smoking history was reported by 18 of 29 patients. A median of about 150,000 T cells and 80,000 or so unique TCRs was obtained from blood samples, and a median clonality of about 0.08 was observed. Blood samples were analyzed at 3 weeks after treatment start (second dose) and at 6 weeks after treatment start. Patients had an ECOG performance status of 0 or 1 and had received between 0 and 3 prior chemotherapy regimens.

This specimen's time point label, interpreted: pretreatment peripheral blood. The cohort comprised 25 to 35 patients with locally advanced or metastatic urothelial carcinoma treated at Memorial Sloan Kettering on a trial protocol. Peripheral blood mononuclear cells were collected pretreatment and during treatment, with between 1 and 8 total time points obtained per patient. The Qiagen DNeasy Blood extraction kit was used to purify genomic DNA from total PBMCs and tumor samples. PBMCs were collected pretreatment and during treatment, and were isolated and stored as previously described. Remarks on this clone: No cognate antigen has been identified for it. Qualities for individual bases were not recorded, and no much larger clone is one base off.

What the research found in general, with its limitations: At 3 weeks after the start of treatment, tumor-associated TCR clones in peripheral blood had expanded more in patients with durable benefit (n of about 21, p = 0.022). Because the sample size was small (n of about 27) and many of the analyses were exploratory, the results are meant to be hypothesis-generating. Improved progression-free and overall survival was found to be associated with pretreatment peripheral blood TCR clonality below the median.

Synthetic TCR analog templates were spiked into each PCR to estimate absolute template abundance from read counts. The immunoSEQ assay used bias-controlled V and J gene primers to amplify TCRbeta CDR3 regions from genomic DNA. Sequencing of rearranged TCRbeta segments was performed at approximately 20X coverage. The authors processed their data as follows. Sequencing errors were corrected by clustering, and CDR3s were annotated against IMGT so that V, D and J genes could be assigned. Downstream analyses used only productive TCRbeta rearrangements, leaving out any out-of-frame or stop-codon sequences. To compute clonality, Shannon entropy was normalized by the log of the number of unique productive sequences and then subtracted from one. Fisher's exact test with Benjamini-Hochberg correction, at a threshold of adjusted p below 0.01, was used to find clones that differed between time points or between blood and tumor. TCRdb obtained this table from immuneACCESS and retained in-frame rearrangements with V and J assigned. These tables miss some clones; where compared with another copy, unresolved V genes account for less than half of the shortfall, and the remainder is unexplained. Clone size and V and J calls were adopted from that table, with D and trimming inferred from the DNA. The table for this sample lists tens of thousands of clones; about 85% of them were counted only once. The leading ten clones occupy about 16% of the sample.

Measured from the cysteine to the phenylalanine, the CDR3 is 16 residues long. The kept DNA is CDR3 alone, 48 bases in frame from the first base. Based on the germline V gene (reference sequence), the CDR1 and CDR2 sequences are GTSNPN and SVGIG. Deletion took 3 bases off V and 0 bases off J, with a span of 18 bases between the germline ends. The chain employs TRBV30 and TRBJ2-7; the D region possibly corresponds to TRBD1 (7 bases align). Sequencing used PBMCs, obtained around atezolizumab (anti-PD-L1) treatment. The source of this sequence is a man older than 75 with urothelial cancer. Here the CDR3 is given as CAWRKFRGRDSYEQYF. DNA sequence: TGTGCCTGGAGGAAATTTAGGGGGCGGGACTCCTACGAGCAGTACTTC.